What follows are 15 T cell receptor beta chains derived from one specimen sequenced in a study of cytomegalovirus exposure and HLA in healthy donors. The PCR had 60 Vbeta and 13 Jbeta primers. Profiled with immunoSEQ multiplex PCR; TCRdb holds only in-frame clones, not every one. The top ten clones hold 5% to 6.5% of a sample with 90,000 to 150,000 clones, less than 10% of them seen once. The specimen sequenced was PBMCs. Receptors originate from a woman aged 40 to 49 in good health and CMV-seropositive.

The chain carries TRBV2 and TRBJ1-2; 9 bases fit TRBD1. Losses at the gene ends were 8 bases for V and 8 bases for J; bases not matched to a gene: 12. This CDR3 comprises 14 residues. The germline CDR1 and CDR2 sequences are SNHLY and FYNNEI. The chain's CDR3 is CASRRDRGKGGYTF. In DNA, the CDR3 is TGTGCCAGCCGGAGAGACAGGGGGAAAGGAGGCTACACCTTC.

V is TRBV4-1 and J is TRBJ1-6; D is undetermined. V lost 0 bases and J 9 bases, leaving 12 bases between the germline ends. The V gene's germline CDR1 is MGHRA and CDR2 YSYEKL. The CDR3 is 15 residues long. The CDR3 DNA is TGCGCCAGCAGCCAAGAGCCCCTCGGGTTTTCACCCCTCCACTTT. The encoded protein is CASSQEPLGFSPLHF.

The V call is TRBV6-6, the J call TRBJ2-7, with D unresolved. Germline lookup yields CDR1 MNHNY and CDR2 SVGAGI (reference sequence). Trimming stripped 0 bases from V and 4 bases from J, with 7 bases between. CDR3 size: 13 residues. CDR3: CASSYSSIYEQYF. CDR3 sequence (DNA): TGTGCCAGCAGTTACTCGAGCATTTACGAGCAGTACTTC.

J is TRBJ1-1 and V is TRBV6-1; TRBD1 matches at 7 bases. The CDR3 is 15 amino acids. Germline CDR1 is MNHNS and CDR2 is SASEGT. Trimming cost V 7 bases and J 2 bases; bases outside gene matches: 10. CDR3 DNA sequence: TGTGCCAGCAACTTATATGGACAGGCCAACACTGAAGCTTTCTTT. Protein sequence: CASNLYGQANTEAFF.

The chain recombines TRBV6-5 with TRBJ2-3; 8 nucleotides agree with TRBD2. The CDR3 is made up of 16 amino acids. V was clipped by 0 bases and J by 4 bases; unmatched bases: 6. From germline, CDR1 is MNHEY and CDR2 SVGAGI. The CDR3 DNA reads TGTGCCAGCAGTTACTCGATCGGGACTAGTGCAGATACGCAGTATTTT. As protein: CASSYSIGTSADTQYF.

The chain recombines TRBV7-9 with TRBJ1-6; tentative D call: TRBD1 (6 bases). This CDR3 has 15 amino acids. Germline V CDR1 and CDR2: SEHNR, FQNEAQ (reference sequence). The V and J ends lost 5 bases and 8 bases respectively, with 16 bases between them. The CDR3 sequence is CASSQQGPGDSPLHF. The CDR3 DNA is TGTGCCAGCAGCCAACAGGGACCAGGAGATTCACCCCTCCACTTT.

The chain is built from TRBV19 and TRBJ1-1; a weak D match, TRBD1 (5 bases). Deletions cut 5 bases from V and 1 base from J, with 14 bases between. CDR1 is LNHDA and CDR2 is SQIVND in the germline V gene (reference sequence). This CDR3 is built from 15 residues. CDR3 sequence reads: CASSAPQVGNTEAFF. Written as DNA, the CDR3 is TGTGCCAGTAGTGCCCCACAGGTGGGGAACACTGAAGCTTTCTTT. Variable domain in full (rest from reference TRBV19 and TRBJ1-1): DGGITQSPKYLFRKEGQNVTLSCEQNLNHDAMYWYRQDPGQGLRLIYYSQIVNDFQKGDIAEGYSVSREKKESFPLTVTSAQKNPTAFYLCASSAPQVGNTEAFFGQGTRLTVV.

This chain connects TRBV28 to TRBJ1-2; the D is unclear. The V gene's germline CDR1 is MDHEN and CDR2 SYDVKM. Between the trimmed V and J ends, which lost 7 bases and 8 bases, there was a span of 8 bases. CDR3 length equals 10 residues. The CDR3 DNA reads TGTGCCAGCAAAGCGGTAGGCTACACCTTC. Amino acids: CASKAVGYTF.

This clone was detected a few times. The chain has TRBV27 and TRBJ2-7, with D perhaps TRBD2 (6 bases). With 3 bases removed from V and 6 bases from J, the gap between germline ends came to 12 bases. The CDR3 consists of 13 residues. Germline CDR1 is MNHEY and CDR2 is SMNVEV (reference sequence). The DNA for the CDR3 is TGTGCCAGCAGTTTGGGGGGTATGGGCGAGCAGTACTTC. Protein: CASSLGGMGEQYF.

The V call is TRBV11-3, the J call TRBJ2-7; weak D call: TRBD1 (6 bases). This CDR3 spans 14 amino acids. Germline CDR1 SGHNT, CDR2 YENEEA. Trimming took off 5 bases at V and 5 bases at J, with 16 bases between the two ends. As DNA, the CDR3 is TGTGCCAGCAGCCCCTCAGGGGATTGGAACGAGCAGTACTTC. This sequence encodes CASSPSGDWNEQYF.

The chain recombines TRBV5-4 with TRBJ2-7; D unresolved. The CDR3 has 13 residues. Between the trimmed V and J ends, which lost 4 bases and 0 bases, there was a span of 8 bases. Germline V gene data show CDR1 as SGHNT and CDR2 as YYREEE (reference sequence). The chain's CDR3 is CASSRENSYEQYF. The CDR3 DNA is TGTGCCAGCAGCCGCGAGAACTCCTACGAGCAGTACTTC.

The rearrangement joins TRBV5-5 to TRBJ1-1; D ambiguous. V lost 2 bases and J 1 base, leaving 9 bases between the germline ends. Germline V gene lookup returns CDR1 SGHKS and CDR2 YYEKEE (reference sequence). This CDR3 comprises 14 residues. The CDR3 DNA sequence: TGTGCCAGCAGCTTCGGGAGGACGAACACTGAAGCTTTCTTT. It yields the protein CASSFGRTNTEAFF.

J is TRBJ1-6 and V is TRBV7-9; D is uncertain. V shed 5 bases and J shed 7 bases, with 6 bases lying between them. The CDR3 has 12 amino acids. The germline V gene encodes CDR1 SEHNR and CDR2 FQNEAQ (reference sequence). The CDR3 coding sequence is TGTGCCAGCAGCCCAGTGAATTCACCCCTCCACTTT. Translation: CASSPVNSPLHF.

CDR3 region: CASIQLTGSSYNEQFF. CDR3 bases: TGTGCCAGCATCCAGCTGACAGGGAGCTCCTACAATGAGCAGTTCTTC. The chain has TRBV2 and TRBJ2-1; 7 nucleotides align to TRBD1. This CDR3 has 16 residues. Losses at the gene ends were 7 bases for V and 0 bases for J; bases not matched to a gene: 9. In germline, CDR1 is SNHLY, CDR2 FYNNEI.

This clone was seen many times. The chain carries TRBV27 and TRBJ2-7, with TRBD2 identical over 9 bases. This CDR3 region has 14 residues. Germline-derived CDR1 and CDR2 are MNHEY and SMNVEV (reference sequence). The V segment lost 1 base and the J segment 6 bases; nucleotides outside the gene matches: 4. In DNA, the CDR3 is TGTGCCAGCAGTTTATGGCTAGCGGGGACCGAGCAGTACTTC. Translated: CASSLWLAGTEQYF.